One sample yielded the 19 T cell receptor beta chains listed below, sequenced in a study of T cells expressing NK-cell markers. TCRdb reworked the 5' RACE reads into one entry per CDR3 protein, no DNA. The clone table shows about half a million distinct CDR3 sequences, with the ten largest holding 1.4%. The sample comprised blood T cells: a sorted CD56 or NKG2C T cell subset, CD4+ or CD8+ T cells, or bulk PBMC T cells (not recorded which). These receptors originate from a woman aged 45-65 years in good health.

V and J are TRBV20-1 and TRBJ2-5. This CDR3 is 15 amino acids long. Germline V CDR1 and CDR2: DFQATT, SNEGSKA (reference sequence). CDR3 in amino acids: CSARSVGRRQETQYF.

This chain links TRBV20-1 with TRBJ2-5; TCRdb names TRBD2, which stays unverified in the absence of DNA. Germline V gene data show CDR1 as DFQATT and CDR2 as SNEGSKA (reference sequence). This CDR3 comprises 16 residues. This CDR3 is CSASRASGGVQETQYF.

The V and J genes are TRBV7-8 and TRBJ1-3. Looked up from germline, CDR1 is SGHVS and CDR2 is FQNEAQ. This CDR3 comprises 15 residues. CDR3 region: CASSADGRVGNTIYF.

V and J are TRBV11-3 and TRBJ2-5; checking the TCRdb D call of TRBD2 is not possible without DNA. The CDR3 consists of 12 residues. The germline gives CDR1 SGHNT, CDR2 YENEEA. The CDR3 sequence: CASNDGGETQYF.

V usage is TRBV7-8 and J usage is TRBJ2-5. Germline CDR1 and CDR2: SGHVS and FQNEAQ. The CDR3 is 16 residues long. CDR3 amino acids: CASSLSLRNLKETQYF.

The chain combines TRBV11-2 with TRBJ2-5; lacking DNA, the TRBD1 call made by TCRdb goes unchecked. The length of the CDR3 is 15 residues. Germline lookup yields CDR1 SGHAT and CDR2 FQNNGV. The CDR3 protein is CASSSGAYEGGTQYF.

CDR3 in amino acids: CASREGLGAYNEQFF. This chain uses TRBV6-1 with TRBJ2-1; without DNA, the TCRdb call of TRBD1 cannot be checked. This CDR3 spans 15 amino acids. From germline, CDR1 is MNHNS and CDR2 SASEGT.

The rearrangement joins TRBV19 to TRBJ1-2. The CDR3 loop spans 15 amino acids. Germline lookup yields CDR1 LNHDA and CDR2 SQIVND (reference sequence). This CDR3 reads CASRFRLKGGYGYTF.

The chain is built from TRBV29-1 and TRBJ2-1; TCRdb selects TRBD2, and the lack of DNA leaves this call unchecked. Germline V lookup: CDR1 SQVTM, CDR2 ANQGSEA. CDR3 size: 13 residues. The CDR3 loop is CSVAGTRGNEQFF.

V gene TRBV15 combines with J gene TRBJ2-3; TCRdb outputs TRBD2, but without DNA this stays unchecked. From germline, CDR1 is LNHNV and CDR2 YYDKDF (reference sequence). This CDR3 spans 17 amino acids. The CDR3 is CATRRGALAGVVDTQYF.

The rearrangement joins TRBV6-5 to TRBJ1-3; TCRdb names TRBD1, which stays unverified in the absence of DNA. This CDR3 comprises 14 residues. Germline CDR1 reads MNHEY; CDR2 reads SVGAGI. This CDR3 is CASSKQGPGNTIYF.

CDR3 protein: CASGLVSGELTGTRKGFGQYF. J is TRBJ2-7 and V is TRBV12-5; absent DNA, TCRdb's TRBD2 call cannot be checked. CDR1 LGHNT and CDR2 FRNRAP come from the germline V gene. This CDR3 spans 21 amino acids.

This chain links TRBV7-9 with TRBJ2-3; TCRdb's D call, TRBD2, is unchecked because there is no DNA. Germline V lookup: CDR1 SEHNR, CDR2 FQNEAQ (reference sequence). The CDR3 loop spans 18 amino acids. CDR3: CASSLPPRLAGVTDTQYF.

This chain links TRBV20-1 with TRBJ2-1; checking the TCRdb D call of TRBD1 is not possible without DNA. Germline loops: CDR1 DFQATT, CDR2 SNEGSKA (reference sequence). The CDR3 covers 16 residues. The CDR3 sequence: CSARDPKTGSYNEQFF.

The rearrangement joins TRBV3-1 to TRBJ2-2. This CDR3 has 15 amino acids. Per the germline V gene, CDR1 is LGHDT and CDR2 is YNNKEL (reference sequence). The CDR3 sequence is CASSHGVINTGELFF.

The chain couples TRBV29-1 to TRBJ2-5; lacking DNA, the TRBD1 call made by TCRdb goes unchecked. The CDR3 has 12 amino acids. In germline, CDR1 is SQVTM, CDR2 ANQGSEA. This CDR3 is CSGNRGGETQYF.

The chain employs TRBV12-3 or TRBV12-4 and TRBJ1-4; TCRdb names TRBD1, which stays unverified in the absence of DNA. The CDR3 is 15 residues long. The CDR3 reads CASSPILTGVEKLFF.

The chain combines TRBV5-1 with TRBJ1-3. The CDR3 covers 15 residues. Germline V gives CDR1 SGHRS, CDR2 YFSETQ. This chain's CDR3 is CASSRGEGTGNTIYF.

This chain joins TRBV6-1 and TRBJ2-7; TCRdb gives TRBD1 as the D gene, but with no DNA this cannot be confirmed. Germline V gene data show CDR1 as MNHNS and CDR2 as SASEGT. This CDR3 spans 11 amino acids. CDR3 loop: CASRIDSEQYF.